The sample holds many counts of the clone carrying this T cell receptor (beta chain). Its matching antigen is unknown. The data were taken from a study of CD8 T cells in ankylosing spondylitis. Study observations and caveats: The study identified a TCR beta motif of under ten highly homologous variants that appeared characteristic of ankylosing spondylitis blood.

The CDR3 consists of 16 residues. The trim removed 4 bases at V and 5 bases at J, leaving 14 bases unmatched. Germline CDR1 reads KGHSH; CDR2 reads LQKENI. TCRdb used MiXCR to reprocess the 5' RACE reads, holding one entry per CDR3 protein. Seen here are 150,000 to 200,000 distinct CDR3 sequences, 15% to 20% observed once, and the top ten hold more than 3.5%. The clonotype originates from a male donor aged 10-29 years with ankylosing spondylitis or in good health (not recorded which). This sequence joins TRBV18 and TRBJ2-7, with 7 bases aligning to TRBD2. The sequenced material came from blood, either unsorted or a sorted T cell fraction (not recorded which). CDR3 bases: TGTGCCAGCTCACTTCTGCTTTCGGGAGGAAATAACGAGCAGTACTTC. This encodes CASSLLLSGGNNEQYF.